This T cell receptor (beta chain) was sequenced for a study of CD8+CD57+ T cells in acquired aplastic anemia. J lost 3 bases, V lost 3 bases, and 12 bases had no gene match. Germline CDR1 SGDLS, CDR2 YYNGEE. The CDR3 runs 17 residues. All sequencing subjects had displayed CD8+CD57+ cell expansion on flow cytometry. The study profiled TCR beta VDJ and CDR3 using genomic DNA as template. Via MiXCR, TCRdb re-called the reads, giving one row per CDR3 protein. Of about 120,000 distinct CDR3 sequences listed, under 60% are singletons. This receptor was obtained from a human donor with aplastic anemia. The chain recombines TRBV9 with TRBJ1-1, with TRBD1 matching 9 bases. The sample comprised sorted CD4+, CD8+, or CD8+CD57+ T cells (not recorded which) from PBMCs. CDR3 sequence reads: CASSDHPGTGRDTEAFF. The CDR3 nucleotides read TGTGCCAGCAGCGACCACCCCGGGACAGGGAGGGACACTGAAGCTTTCTTT.